These 13 T cell receptor beta chains were all obtained from the same sample, sequenced in a study of cytomegalovirus exposure and HLA in healthy donors. The PCR used 60 Vbeta and 13 Jbeta primers. Data came from immunoSEQ multiplex PCR; TCRdb stores just in-frame clones and leaves some out. This sample has 150,000 to 200,000 clones; 72% occur once, and the top ten carry about 2.5%. The sequencing input was PBMCs. These receptors came from a human donor in good health.

The gene calls are TRBV5-5 and TRBJ2-2, with D unresolved. The CDR3 has 15 amino acids. Deletions cut 2 bases from V and 5 bases from J, with 13 bases between. The germline V gene encodes CDR1 SGHKS and CDR2 YYEKEE (reference sequence). The CDR3 is CASSFLLAITGELFF. The CDR3 DNA reads as TGTGCCAGCAGCTTTTTGTTAGCAATAACCGGGGAGCTGTTTTTT.

The chain combines TRBV2 with TRBJ1-1; D is perhaps TRBD1 (6 bases). The CDR3 totals 12 residues. Trimming pared 8 bases from V and 6 bases from J, leaving 13 bases between. Germline V gives CDR1 SNHLY, CDR2 FYNNEI. In DNA form, the CDR3 reads TGTGCCAGCCAACCACAGGGCCCTGAAGCTTTCTTT. Its protein is CASQPQGPEAFF.

The chain links TRBV7-9 to TRBJ1-1, with D uncertain. Germline V CDR1 and CDR2: SEHNR, FQNEAQ (reference sequence). The CDR3 is 14 amino acids. V dropped 1 base and J dropped 0 bases, with 6 bases sitting between them. The CDR3 coding sequence is TGTGCCAGCAGCTTAGAGTACATGAACACTGAAGCTTTCTTT. It encodes CASSLEYMNTEAFF.

V gene TRBV7-3 combines with J gene TRBJ1-1, with 7 nucleotides matching TRBD1. The CDR3 has 15 residues. Germline V gene sequence: CDR1 SGHTA, CDR2 FQGTGA. J gave up 0 bases and V 4 bases, and 5 bases lay outside the gene matches. The CDR3 DNA follows: TGTGCCAGCAGCTCCGAGGGGGCCCTGAACACTGAAGCTTTCTTT. Protein product: CASSSEGALNTEAFF.

The genes are TRBV6-4 and TRBJ2-2; the match to TRBD1 covers 10 bases. J gave up 4 bases and V 6 bases, and 5 bases lay outside the gene matches. CDR3 size: 15 residues. The germline CDR1 and CDR2 sequences are MRHNA and SNTAGT. The CDR3 DNA reads TGTGCCAGCAGCGACGGACAGGGGGGCACCGGGGAGCTGTTTTTT. As protein: CASSDGQGGTGELFF.

The rearrangement joins TRBV5-1 to TRBJ2-5; the match to TRBD1 covers 12 bases. The germline CDR1 and CDR2 sequences are SGHRS and YFSETQ. With 0 bases clipped from V and 4 bases from J, the junction kept 4 bases outside the gene matches. The length of the CDR3 is 16 residues. CDR3 sequence (DNA): TGCGCCAGCAGCTTGGCCGGGACAGGGGGCTTAGAGACCCAGTACTTC. It yields the protein CASSLAGTGGLETQYF.

This clone appeared once. The chain links TRBV6-5 to TRBJ1-6, with D possibly TRBD1 on 6 matching bases. CDR3 length equals 16 residues. Trimming stripped 2 bases from V and 7 bases from J, with 15 bases between. Germline V lookup: CDR1 MNHEY, CDR2 SVGAGI. The CDR3 DNA reads TGTGCCAGCAGTTACGCAGGGGCGCTTAGGAATTCACCCCTCCACTTT. This encodes CASSYAGALRNSPLHF.

The rearrangement joins TRBV6-5 to TRBJ1-3, with D possibly being TRBD1 (6 bases). Looked up from germline, CDR1 is MNHEY and CDR2 is SVGAGI. The ends were cut back, 4 bases at V and 4 bases at J, with 14 bases in the middle. This CDR3 has 15 residues. The CDR3 loop reads CASSLLTGGGNTIYF. The CDR3 DNA reads as TGTGCCAGCAGTTTACTGACAGGTGGAGGAAACACCATATATTTT.

The CDR3 DNA follows: TGCAGCGTTGCCCTGGGTAGGGGCCGACTCCTCTATGGCTACACCTTC. Residues: CSVALGRGRLLYGYTF. The chain has TRBV29-1 and TRBJ1-2; D is perhaps TRBD1 (5 bases). Trimming took off 4 bases at V and 4 bases at J, with 22 bases between the two ends. The CDR3 has 16 amino acids. Germline V gene data show CDR1 as SQVTM and CDR2 as ANQGSEA.

This rearrangement joins TRBV30 to TRBJ1-2, with 7 nucleotides matching TRBD1. V gave up 1 base and J gave up 8 bases; unmatched junction bases: 7. Germline CDR1 GTSNPN, CDR2 SVGIG (reference sequence). The length of the CDR3 is 13 residues. This CDR3 is CAWSGQGARGYTF. The CDR3 nucleotides are TGTGCCTGGAGTGGACAGGGCGCTCGGGGCTACACCTTC.

J is TRBJ1-1 and V is TRBV18, with D unresolved. CDR1 is KGHSH, CDR2 LQKENI, per germline. This CDR3 is built from 13 residues. The V end lost 3 bases, the J end lost 7 bases, and 12 bases lay between the germline ends. The CDR3 spells CASSPGEDGEAFF. CDR3 DNA sequence: TGTGCCAGCTCACCCGGGGAGGACGGTGAAGCTTTCTTT.

V is TRBV21-1 and J is TRBJ1-4; the table's D call, TRBD1, was not checked against the DNA. TRBV21-1 is classified as a pseudogene. This CDR3 contains 17 residues. CDR3 residues: CASSSRRGDRPNEKLFF. The CDR3 nucleotides are TGTGCCAGCAGCTCTAGACGGGGGGACAGGCCTAATGAAAAACTGTTTTTT.

J is TRBJ1-2 and V is TRBV5-3; TRBD1 aligns across 7 bases. TRBV5-3 is an open reading frame whose function is uncertain. Losses at the gene ends were 3 bases for V and 4 bases for J; bases not matched to a gene: 12. This CDR3 is 16 amino acids long. This CDR3 reads CARSSPHRQGFYGYTF. CDR3 DNA sequence: TGTGCCAGAAGCTCGCCCCACCGACAGGGATTCTATGGCTACACCTTC.